The present T cell receptor (beta chain) was sequenced within a study of response to subunit inactivated influenza vaccine. Study-wide results and caveats: Authors suggested each seasonal influenza vaccination recruits few new T cells.

The CDR3 is 16 residues long. V dropped 6 bases and J dropped 1; count of bases not matched to a gene: 8. At least ten counts were recorded for this clonotype. The antigen is unknown. TCRdb analysed the RT-PCR reads with MiXCR anew, one entry per CDR3 protein. The sample lists 800,000 or so distinct CDR3 sequences, around 20% seen once, with about 9.4% in the top ten. The sequence derives from a man in his forties or fifties who received an inactivated influenza vaccine. V usage is TRBV12-3 or TRBV12-4 and J usage is TRBJ2-1; TRBD1 aligns across 8 bases. The sample in question was PBMCs from blood, obtained approximately 5 days after vaccination. The CDR3 DNA follows: TGTGCCAGCAGGAAGCGGAACAGGGGGTCCTACAATGAGCAGTTCTTC. Encoded protein: CASRKRNRGSYNEQFF.